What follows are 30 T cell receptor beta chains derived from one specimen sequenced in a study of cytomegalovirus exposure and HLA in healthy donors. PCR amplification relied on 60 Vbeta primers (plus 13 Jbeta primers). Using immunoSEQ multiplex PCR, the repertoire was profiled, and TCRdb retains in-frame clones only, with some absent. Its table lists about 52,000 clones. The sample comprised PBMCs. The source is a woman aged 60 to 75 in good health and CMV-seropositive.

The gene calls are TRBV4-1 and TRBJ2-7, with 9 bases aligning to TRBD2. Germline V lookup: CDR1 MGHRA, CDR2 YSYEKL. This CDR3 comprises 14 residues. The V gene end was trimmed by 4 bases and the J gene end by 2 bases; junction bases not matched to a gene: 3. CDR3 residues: CASSLRGGAYEQYF. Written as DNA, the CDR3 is TGCGCCAGCAGCCTGCGGGGGGGCGCCTACGAGCAGTACTTC.

CDR3 DNA: TGTGCCAGCAGCCCCCCCCCGAGCGCCTACGAGCAGTACTTC. Protein sequence: CASSPPPSAYEQYF. V and J are TRBV11-3 and TRBJ2-7; no definite D call. This CDR3 spans 14 amino acids. CDR1 and CDR2 (germline): SGHNT, YENEEA. V dropped 5 bases and J dropped 2 bases, with 13 bases sitting between them.

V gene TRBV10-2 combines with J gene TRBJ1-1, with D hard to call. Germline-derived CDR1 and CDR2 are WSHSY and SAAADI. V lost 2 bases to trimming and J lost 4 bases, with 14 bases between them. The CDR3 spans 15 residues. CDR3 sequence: CASSEMRILGTEAFF. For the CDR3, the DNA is TGCGCCAGCAGTGAGATGCGGATCTTAGGCACTGAAGCTTTCTTT.

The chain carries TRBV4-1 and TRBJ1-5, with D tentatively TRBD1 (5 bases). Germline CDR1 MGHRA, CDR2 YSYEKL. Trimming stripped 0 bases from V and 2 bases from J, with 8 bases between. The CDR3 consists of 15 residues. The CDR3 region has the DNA TGCGCCAGCAGCCAAGAAGGGGTAGGCAATCAGCCCCAGCATTTT. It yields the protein CASSQEGVGNQPQHF.

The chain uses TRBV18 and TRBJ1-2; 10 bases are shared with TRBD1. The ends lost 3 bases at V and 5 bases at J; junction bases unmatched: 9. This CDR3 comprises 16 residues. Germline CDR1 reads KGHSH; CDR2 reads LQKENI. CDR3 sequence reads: CASSPYVRDRGYGYTF. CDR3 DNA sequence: TGTGCCAGCTCACCGTATGTCCGGGACAGGGGTTATGGCTACACCTTC.

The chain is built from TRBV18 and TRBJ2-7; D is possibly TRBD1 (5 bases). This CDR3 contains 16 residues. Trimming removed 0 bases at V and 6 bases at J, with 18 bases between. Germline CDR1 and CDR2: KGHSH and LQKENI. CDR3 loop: CASSPPSQGLGLEQYF. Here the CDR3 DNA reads TGTGCCAGCTCACCACCGAGCCAGGGCCTCGGGCTCGAGCAGTACTTC.

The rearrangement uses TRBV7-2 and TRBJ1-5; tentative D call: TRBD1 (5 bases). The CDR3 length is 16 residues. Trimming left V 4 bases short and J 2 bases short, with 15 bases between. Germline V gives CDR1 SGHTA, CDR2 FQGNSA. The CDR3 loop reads CASSSTGSQGNQPQHF. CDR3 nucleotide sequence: TGTGCCAGCAGCTCCACAGGATCTCAGGGCAATCAGCCCCAGCATTTT.

CDR3 amino acids: CASSLGDSNAFF. The CDR3, as DNA: TGTGCCAGCTCCCTTGGGGACTCCAATGCTTTCTTT. The chain uses TRBV6-5 and TRBJ1-1, with a possible D match to TRBD1 (5 bases). V lost 8 bases to trimming and J lost 11 bases, with 18 bases between them. The CDR3 runs to 12 residues. Germline V CDR1 and CDR2: MNHEY, SVGAGI.

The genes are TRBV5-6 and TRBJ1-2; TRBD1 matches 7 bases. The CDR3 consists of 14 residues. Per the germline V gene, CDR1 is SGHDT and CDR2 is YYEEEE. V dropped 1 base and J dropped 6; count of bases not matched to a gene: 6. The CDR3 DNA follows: TGTGCCAGCAGCTTGCTACCAACAGGGGATGGCTACACCTTC. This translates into CASSLLPTGDGYTF. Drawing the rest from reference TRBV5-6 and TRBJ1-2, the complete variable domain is DAGVTQSPTHLIKTRGQQVTLRCSPKSGHDTVSWYQQALGQGPQFIFQYYEEEERQRGNFPDRFSGHQFPNYSSELNVNALLLGDSALYLCASSLLPTGDGYTFGSGTRLTVV.

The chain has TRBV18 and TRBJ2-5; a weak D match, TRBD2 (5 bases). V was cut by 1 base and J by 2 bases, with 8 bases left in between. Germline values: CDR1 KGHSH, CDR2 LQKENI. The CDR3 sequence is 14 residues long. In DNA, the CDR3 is TGTGCCAGCTCACCACGGAGGAGTCAAGAGACCCAGTACTTC. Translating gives CASSPRRSQETQYF.

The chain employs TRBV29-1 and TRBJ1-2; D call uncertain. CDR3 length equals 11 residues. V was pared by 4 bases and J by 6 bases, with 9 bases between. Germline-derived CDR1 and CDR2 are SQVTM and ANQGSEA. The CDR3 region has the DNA TGCAGCGTTGTTGCACGGGATGGCTACACCTTC. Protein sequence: CSVVARDGYTF.

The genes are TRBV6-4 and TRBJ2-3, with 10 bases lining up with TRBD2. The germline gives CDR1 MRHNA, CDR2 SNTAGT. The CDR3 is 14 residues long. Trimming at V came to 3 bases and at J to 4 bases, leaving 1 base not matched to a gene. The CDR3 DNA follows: TGTGCCAGCAGTGATAGCGGGGGGCCAGATACGCAGTATTTT. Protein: CASSDSGGPDTQYF.

In DNA, the CDR3 is TGCGCCAGCAGCCACGAAGGTCTAGGCACAGATACGCAGTATTTT. Translated: CASSHEGLGTDTQYF. J is TRBJ2-3 and V is TRBV4-1, with D unresolved. Trimming cost V 3 bases and J 1 base, with 11 bases left between them. This CDR3 contains 15 residues. Germline V gene lookup returns CDR1 MGHRA and CDR2 YSYEKL.

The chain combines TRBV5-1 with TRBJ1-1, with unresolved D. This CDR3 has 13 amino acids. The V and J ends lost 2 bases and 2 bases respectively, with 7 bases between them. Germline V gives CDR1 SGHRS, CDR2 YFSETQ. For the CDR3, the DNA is TGCGCCAGCAGCTTCTGGGCTAACACTGAAGCTTTCTTT. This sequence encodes CASSFWANTEAFF.

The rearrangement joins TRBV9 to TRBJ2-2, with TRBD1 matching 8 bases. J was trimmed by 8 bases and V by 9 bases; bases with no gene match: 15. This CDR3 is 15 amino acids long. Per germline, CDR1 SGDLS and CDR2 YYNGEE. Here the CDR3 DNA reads TGTGCCACTGGGTCGTCTCAGGGGGCATCGGGGGAGCTGTTTTTT. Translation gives CATGSSQGASGELFF.

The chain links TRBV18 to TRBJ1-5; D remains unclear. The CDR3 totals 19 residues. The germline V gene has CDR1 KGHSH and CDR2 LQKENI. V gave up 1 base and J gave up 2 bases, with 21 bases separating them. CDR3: CASSPRLIFPEGGNQPQHF. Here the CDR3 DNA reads TGTGCCAGCTCACCACGTCTCATCTTTCCCGAGGGCGGCAATCAGCCCCAGCATTTT.

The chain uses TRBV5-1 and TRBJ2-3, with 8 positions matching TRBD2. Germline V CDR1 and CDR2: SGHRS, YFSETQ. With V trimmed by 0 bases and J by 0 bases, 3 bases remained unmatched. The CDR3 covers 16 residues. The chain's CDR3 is CASSLAPSGSTDTQYF. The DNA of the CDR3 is TGCGCCAGCAGCTTGGCCCCTAGCGGGAGCACAGATACGCAGTATTTT.

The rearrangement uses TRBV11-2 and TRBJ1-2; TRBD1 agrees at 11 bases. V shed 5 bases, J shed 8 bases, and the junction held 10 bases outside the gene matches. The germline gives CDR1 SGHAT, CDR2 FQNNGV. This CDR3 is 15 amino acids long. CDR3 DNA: TGTGCCAGCAGCCCGCGGACAGGGGGCTTATGGGGCTACACCTTC. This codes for CASSPRTGGLWGYTF.

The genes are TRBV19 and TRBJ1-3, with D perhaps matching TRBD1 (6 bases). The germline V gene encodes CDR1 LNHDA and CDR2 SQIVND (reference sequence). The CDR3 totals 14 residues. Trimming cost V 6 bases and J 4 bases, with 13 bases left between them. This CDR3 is CASSDTGFGNTIYF. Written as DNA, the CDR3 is TGTGCCAGTAGCGACACAGGGTTCGGAAACACCATATATTTT. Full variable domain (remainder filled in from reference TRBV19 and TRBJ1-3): DGGITQSPKYLFRKEGQNVTLSCEQNLNHDAMYWYRQDPGQGLRLIYYSQIVNDFQKGDIAEGYSVSREKKESFPLTVTSAQKNPTAFYLCASSDTGFGNTIYFGEGSWLTVV.

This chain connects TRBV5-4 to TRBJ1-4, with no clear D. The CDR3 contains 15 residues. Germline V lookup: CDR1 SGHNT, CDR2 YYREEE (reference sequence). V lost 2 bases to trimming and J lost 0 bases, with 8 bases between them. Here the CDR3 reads CASSFQDSTNEKLFF. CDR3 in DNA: TGTGCCAGCAGCTTCCAGGACTCAACTAATGAAAAACTGTTTTTT.

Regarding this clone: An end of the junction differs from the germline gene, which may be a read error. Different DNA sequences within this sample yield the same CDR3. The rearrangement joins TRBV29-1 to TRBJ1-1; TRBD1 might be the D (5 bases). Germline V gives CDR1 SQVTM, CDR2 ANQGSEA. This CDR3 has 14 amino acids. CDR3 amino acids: CSAEQGSIGTEAFF. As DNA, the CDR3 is TGCAGCGCTGAGCAGGGTTCGATTGGAACTGAGGCTTTCTTT.

CDR3 DNA: TGTGCCAGCAGTACCGACGGGACAGGGAACTACGAGCAGTACTTC. Amino acid sequence: CASSTDGTGNYEQYF. The chain recombines TRBV7-9 with TRBJ2-7; TRBD1 matches 9 bases. This CDR3 is 15 amino acids long. Germline V gene sequence: CDR1 SEHNR, CDR2 FQNEAQ (reference sequence). Trimming took 6 bases from V and 3 from J; bases not matched to a gene: 9.

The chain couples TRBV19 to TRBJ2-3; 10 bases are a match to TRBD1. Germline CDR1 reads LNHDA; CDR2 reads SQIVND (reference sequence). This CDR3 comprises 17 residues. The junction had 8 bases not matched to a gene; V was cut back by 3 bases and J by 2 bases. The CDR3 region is CASSISPGQGYTDTQYF. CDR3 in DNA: TGTGCCAGTAGTATCTCGCCGGGACAGGGGTACACAGATACGCAGTATTTT.

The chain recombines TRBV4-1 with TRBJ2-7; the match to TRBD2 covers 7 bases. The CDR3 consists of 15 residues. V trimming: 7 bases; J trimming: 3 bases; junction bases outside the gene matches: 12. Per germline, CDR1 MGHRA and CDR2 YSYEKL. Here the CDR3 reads CASTRGPGGSYEQYF. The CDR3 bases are TGCGCCAGCACCCGAGGACCGGGGGGTAGCTACGAGCAGTACTTC.

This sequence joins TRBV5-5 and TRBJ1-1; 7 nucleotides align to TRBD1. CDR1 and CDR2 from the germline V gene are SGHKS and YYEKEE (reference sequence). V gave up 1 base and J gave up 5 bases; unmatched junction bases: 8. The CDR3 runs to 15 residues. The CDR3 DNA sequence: TGTGCCAGCAGCTTGTATGGGGACAGCGGGACTGAAGCTTTCTTT. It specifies CASSLYGDSGTEAFF.

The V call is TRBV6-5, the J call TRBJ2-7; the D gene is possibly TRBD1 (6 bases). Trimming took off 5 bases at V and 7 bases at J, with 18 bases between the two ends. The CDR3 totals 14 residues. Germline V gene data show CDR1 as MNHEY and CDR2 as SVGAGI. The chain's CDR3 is CASSQNRDKGEQYF. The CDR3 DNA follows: TGTGCCAGCAGTCAAAACCGGGACAAGGGGGAGCAGTACTTC.

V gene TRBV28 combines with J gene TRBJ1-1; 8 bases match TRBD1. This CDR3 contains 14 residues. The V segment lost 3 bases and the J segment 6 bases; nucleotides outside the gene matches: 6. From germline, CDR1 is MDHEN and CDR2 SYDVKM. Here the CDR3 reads CASSLRQGIPEAFF. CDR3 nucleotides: TGTGCCAGCAGTTTGAGACAGGGGATTCCTGAAGCTTTCTTT.

The CDR3: CASSRSGVYEQYF. CDR3 bases: TGTGCCAGCAGCCGCTCCGGGGTCTACGAGCAGTACTTC. V usage is TRBV7-9 and J usage is TRBJ2-7, with D perhaps matching TRBD2 (5 bases). Trimming pared 5 bases from V and 3 bases from J, leaving 11 bases between. Looked up from germline, CDR1 is SEHNR and CDR2 is FQNEAQ (reference sequence). The CDR3 consists of 13 residues. Together with reference TRBV7-9 and TRBJ2-7, the CDR3 gives the full variable domain: DTGVSQNPRHKITKRGQNVTFRCDPISEHNRLYWYRQTLGQGPEFLTYFQNEAQLEKSRLLSDRFSAERPKGSFSTLEIQRTEQGDSAMYLCASSRSGVYEQYFGPGTRLTVT.

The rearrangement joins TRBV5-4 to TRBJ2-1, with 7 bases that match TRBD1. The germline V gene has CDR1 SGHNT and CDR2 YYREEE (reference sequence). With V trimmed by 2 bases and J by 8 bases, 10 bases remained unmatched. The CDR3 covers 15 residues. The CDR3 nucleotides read TGTGCCAGCAGCTTAGGGGGCCCTTCTGTCCATGAGCAGTTCTTC. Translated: CASSLGGPSVHEQFF. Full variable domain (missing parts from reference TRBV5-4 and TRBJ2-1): ETGVTQSPTHLIKTRGQQVTLRCSSQSGHNTVSWYQQALGQGPQFIFQYYREEENGRGNFPPRFSGLQFPNYSSELNVNALELDDSALYLCASSLGGPSVHEQFFGPGTRLTVL.

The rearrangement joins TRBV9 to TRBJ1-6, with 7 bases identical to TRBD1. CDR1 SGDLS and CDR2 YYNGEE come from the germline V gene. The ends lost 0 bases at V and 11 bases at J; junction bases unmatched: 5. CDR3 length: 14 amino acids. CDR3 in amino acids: CASSVDGTDTPLHF. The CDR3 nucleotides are TGTGCCAGCAGCGTAGATGGGACAGACACACCCCTCCACTTT.